This is a list of T cell receptor beta chains from one sample in a study of CD8 T cells in ankylosing spondylitis. TCRdb processed the 5' RACE reads anew with MiXCR; each CDR3 protein has one entry. The table has about 160,000 distinct CDR3 sequences, around 16% seen once. Input material: blood, either unsorted or a sorted T cell fraction (not recorded which). These receptors originate from a male donor with ankylosing spondylitis or in good health (not recorded which). The CDR3 runs from the conserved cysteine through the conserved F or W. D genes are given only for firm matches. Clone size is shown for a subset of rows, as once, few, many or a class of expanded clone.

clone_size: .; d_call: .; v_call: TRBV4-1; j_call: TRBJ1-5; cdr3_aa: CASSQDRPRGESGSNQPQHF; cdr3_nt: TGCGCCAGCAGCCAAGATAGACCCAGGGGCGAAAGCGGGAGCAATCAGCCCCAGCATTTT
clone_size: many; d_call: TRBD2; v_call: TRBV6-4; j_call: TRBJ2-3; cdr3_aa: CASSLQGLAGTDTQYF; cdr3_nt: TGTGCCAGCAGTCTCCAGGGACTAGCGGGCACAGATACGCAGTATTTT
clone_size: .; d_call: TRBD2; v_call: TRBV3-1; j_call: TRBJ2-5; cdr3_aa: CASSSGGHQYF; cdr3_nt: TGTGCCAGCAGCAGCGGGGGGCACCAGTACTTC
clone_size: .; d_call: .; v_call: TRBV29-1; j_call: TRBJ2-6; cdr3_aa: CSVDNNGANVLTF; cdr3_nt: TGCAGCGTTGATAATAATGGGGCCAACGTCCTGACTTTC
clone_size: .; d_call: .; v_call: TRBV29-1; j_call: TRBJ2-1; cdr3_aa: CSVNGLNEQFF; cdr3_nt: TGCAGCGTTAACGGCTTGAATGAGCAGTTCTTC
clone_size: .; d_call: .; v_call: TRBV7-9; j_call: TRBJ1-4; cdr3_aa: CASSLEPRGEKLFF; cdr3_nt: TGTGCCAGCAGCCTCGAACCCCGGGGCGAAAAACTGTTTTTT
clone_size: few; d_call: TRBD2; v_call: TRBV18; j_call: TRBJ2-3; cdr3_aa: CASSPTSGSADTQYF; cdr3_nt: TGTGCCAGCTCACCAACTAGCGGGAGTGCAGATACGCAGTATTTT
clone_size: few; d_call: TRBD2; v_call: TRBV6-2/TRBV6-3; j_call: TRBJ2-3; cdr3_aa: CASVAGGTDTQYF; cdr3_nt: TGTGCCAGCGTCGCGGGAGGCACAGATACGCAGTATTTT
clone_size: few; d_call: .; v_call: TRBV10-3; j_call: TRBJ1-3; cdr3_aa: CAISPAGNTIYF; cdr3_nt: TGTGCCATCAGTCCTGCTGGAAACACCATATATTTT
clone_size: .; d_call: TRBD2; v_call: TRBV5-1; j_call: TRBJ2-1; cdr3_aa: CASSLGTSGVNEQFF; cdr3_nt: TGCGCCAGCAGCCTCGGGACTAGCGGGGTCAATGAGCAGTTCTTC
clone_size: many; d_call: .; v_call: TRBV7-8; j_call: TRBJ1-1; cdr3_aa: CASSLSQNAEAFF; cdr3_nt: TGTGCCAGCAGCTTAAGCCAGAATGCCGAAGCTTTCTTT
clone_size: .; d_call: .; v_call: TRBV12-3/TRBV12-4; j_call: TRBJ2-5; cdr3_aa: CASSFYSKTQYF; cdr3_nt: TGTGCCAGCAGTTTTTATAGTAAGACCCAGTACTTC